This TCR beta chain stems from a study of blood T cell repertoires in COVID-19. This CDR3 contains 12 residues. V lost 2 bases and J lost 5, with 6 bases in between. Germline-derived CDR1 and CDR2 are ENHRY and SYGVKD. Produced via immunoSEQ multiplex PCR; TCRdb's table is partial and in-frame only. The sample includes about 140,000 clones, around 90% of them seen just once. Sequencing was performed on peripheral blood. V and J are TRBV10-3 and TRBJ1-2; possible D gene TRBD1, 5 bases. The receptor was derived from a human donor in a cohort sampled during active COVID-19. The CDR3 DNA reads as TGTGCCATCAGTGAGGCAGGGTATGGCTACACCTTC. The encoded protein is CAISEAGYGYTF.